This is a list of T cell receptor beta chains from one sample in a study of cytomegalovirus exposure and HLA in healthy donors. TCRdb's table, derived via immunoSEQ multiplex PCR, lists solely in-frame clones and lacks some. The table lists fewer than 40,000 clones, about two thirds of them singletons, with 10% in the top ten. Sequenced material: PBMCs. Source of these receptors: a man aged 35 to 55 in good health and CMV-seropositive. CDR3s include the opening cysteine and the closing phenylalanine or tryptophan. A D gene is named only where the DNA matches it firmly. Clone size, where shown, is once, few, many, or a class for clones that have expanded.

d_call | clone_size | j_call | v_call | cdr3_aa | cdr3_nt
- | - | TRBJ2-7 | TRBV5-5 | CASSFYSGGTYEQYF | TGTGCCAGCAGCTTTTATAGCGGAGGGACCTACGAGCAGTACTTC
- | - | TRBJ1-4 | TRBV11-2 | CASSLDTGGGTNEKLFF | TGTGCCAGCAGCTTAGACACGGGAGGGGGAACTAATGAAAAACTGTTTTTT
- | - | TRBJ2-3 | TRBV21-1 | CASSRDRGADTQYF | TGTGCCAGCAGCAGGGACAGGGGGGCAGATACGCAGTATTTT
TRBD1 | - | TRBJ2-1 | TRBV7-9 | CASSSLLPRGHDEQFF | TGTGCCAGCAGCTCTCTCCTTCCCAGGGGGCACGATGAGCAGTTCTTC
TRBD2 | - | TRBJ2-7 | TRBV10-3 | CATRTSGGLSSYEQYF | TGTGCCACACGGACTAGCGGGGGCCTAAGCTCCTACGAGCAGTACTTC
TRBD1 | - | TRBJ2-7 | TRBV6-5 | CASSYSGTGYNEQYF | TGTGCCAGCAGTTACTCCGGGACAGGGTACAACGAGCAGTACTTC
- | - | TRBJ2-7 | TRBV2 | CASSEGPLEGSYEQYF | TGTGCCAGCAGTGAAGGGCCCCTAGAAGGCTCCTACGAGCAGTACTTC
TRBD1 | - | TRBJ2-6 | TRBV11-2 | CASSLGTGHSGANVLTF | TGTGCCAGCAGCTTGGGGACAGGGCACTCTGGGGCCAACGTCCTGACTTTC
TRBD1 | - | TRBJ1-1 | TRBV4-2 | CASSRTGKPEAFF | TGTGCCAGCAGCCGGACAGGGAAGCCAGAAGCTTTCTTT
- | - | TRBJ2-1 | TRBV10-2 | CASSEWRSGSYNEQFF | TGCGCCAGCAGTGAGTGGAGATCTGGGTCCTACAATGAGCAGTTCTTC
TRBD2 | - | TRBJ2-3 | TRBV7-2 | CASNAQRGVFSTDTQYF | TGTGCCAGCAACGCCCAGCGGGGGGTCTTTAGCACAGATACGCAGTATTTT
- | - | TRBJ2-5 | TRBV5-6 | CASSLVISGGKQETQYF | TGTGCCAGCAGCCTGGTGATTTCGGGGGGCAAACAAGAGACCCAGTACTTC
- | - | TRBJ1-1 | TRBV14 | CASSFGMNTEAFF | TGTGCCAGCAGCTTCGGTATGAACACTGAAGCTTTCTTT
TRBD1 | - | TRBJ1-5 | TRBV18 | CASSPDRTNQPQHF | TGTGCCAGCTCACCGGACAGGACCAATCAGCCCCAGCATTTT
TRBD2 | - | TRBJ2-2 | TRBV6-1 | CASRLAGDTGELFF | TGTGCCAGCAGACTAGCGGGGGACACCGGGGAGCTGTTTTTT
TRBD1 | few | TRBJ2-2 | TRBV6-4 | CASSDGTGGTGELFF | TGTGCCAGCAGTGACGGGACAGGGGGCACCGGGGAGCTGTTTTTT
TRBD1 | - | TRBJ2-7 | TRBV6-1 | CASSESRDRGYEQYF | TGTGCCAGCAGTGAAAGTCGGGACAGGGGCTACGAGCAGTACTTC
TRBD2 | few | TRBJ2-7 | TRBV6-1 | CASSEEPAGPYEQYF | TGTGCCAGCAGTGAAGAGCCAGCGGGGCCCTACGAGCAGTACTTC
TRBD1 | - | TRBJ1-2 | TRBV19 | CASSPTGVPNGYTF | TGTGCCAGTAGTCCGACAGGGGTGCCGAATGGCTACACCTTC
- | - | TRBJ2-3 | TRBV28 | CASSYPGLPKDTQYF | TGTGCCAGCAGTTATCCGGGACTTCCTAAAGATACGCAGTATTTT
- | - | TRBJ1-1 | TRBV18 | CASSPGAVREAFF | TGTGCCAGCTCACCAGGGGCAGTTAGGGAAGCTTTCTTT
- | once | TRBJ1-2 | TRBV6-1 | CASSEALGGNYGYTF | TGTGCCAGCAGTGAAGCGCTAGGAGGGAACTATGGCTACACCTTC
- | - | TRBJ2-2 | TRBV6-5 | CASSYSGARTGELFF | TGTGCCAGCAGTTACTCGGGGGCCCGGACCGGGGAGCTGTTTTTT
- | - | TRBJ1-3 | TRBV9 | CASSVGSSPRGYTIYF | TGTGCCAGCAGCGTAGGAAGTTCCCCAAGGGGGTACACCATATATTTT
- | few | TRBJ1-1 | TRBV10-3 | CAIGRRDTEAFF | TGTGCCATAGGTCGGCGGGACACTGAAGCTTTCTTT
TRBD2 | - | TRBJ2-2 | TRBV19 | CASKRFASGGANTGELFF | TGTGCCAGTAAGAGGTTTGCTAGCGGGGGGGCGAACACCGGGGAGCTGTTTTTT
TRBD2 | - | TRBJ2-1 | TRBV4-2 | CASSAPSGGAILYNEQFF | TGTGCCAGCAGCGCCCCTAGCGGGGGGGCAATCCTCTACAATGAGCAGTTCTTC
TRBD1 | - | TRBJ2-1 | TRBV4-2 | CASSHQQGAGNEQFF | TGTGCCAGCAGCCATCAACAGGGGGCTGGGAATGAGCAGTTCTTC
- | - | TRBJ1-5 | TRBV5-6 | CASSLGGNNQPQHF | TGTGCCAGCAGCTTGGGAGGGAACAATCAGCCCCAGCATTTT
- | once | TRBJ1-2 | TRBV5-1 | CASSPDRPEYGYTF | TGCGCCAGCAGCCCCGACAGGCCGGAATATGGCTACACCTTC
- | - | TRBJ2-2 | TRBV7-2 | CASSRFGLGGDGELFF | TGTGCCAGCAGCCGATTCGGACTAGGGGGGGACGGGGAGCTGTTTTTT
TRBD1 | few | TRBJ1-1 | TRBV2 | CATSRDRVTEAFF | TGTGCCACCTCCCGGGACAGGGTCACTGAAGCTTTCTTT
TRBD1 | - | TRBJ2-5 | TRBV5-1 | CASSLASDRAQETQYF | TGCGCCAGCAGCTTGGCCTCCGACAGGGCCCAAGAGACCCAGTACTTC
- | - | TRBJ1-1 | TRBV19 | CASRDQGLLQGAFF | TGTGCCAGTAGGGACCAGGGACTCCTGCAGGGAGCTTTCTTT
TRBD1 | - | TRBJ2-3 | TRBV5-1 | CASSSTGRDRDRDTQYF | TGCGCCAGCAGCTCCACAGGCCGGGACAGGGATCGAGATACGCAGTATTTT
- | - | TRBJ2-2 | TRBV5-1 | CASSLSWGQGTGELFF | TGCGCCAGCAGCTTGTCATGGGGGCAAGGAACCGGGGAGCTGTTTTTT
- | few | TRBJ2-1 | TRBV6-5 | CASSYIRQAQWRTFF | TGTGCCAGCAGTTATATCAGACAGGCTCAATGGCGGACCTTCTTC
- | - | TRBJ2-1 | TRBV13 | CASSRDTLNEQFF | TGTGCCAGCAGCAGGGACACCCTCAATGAGCAGTTCTTC
- | - | TRBJ1-6 | TRBV4-1 | CASSQEGRAPDGSPLHF | TGCGCCAGCAGCCAAGAGGGCAGGGCGCCCGATGGTTCACCCCTCCACTTT
- | - | TRBJ2-3 | TRBV5-1 | CASSLADGDTQYF | TGCGCCAGCAGCTTGGCCGACGGGGATACGCAGTATTTT
- | few | TRBJ2-4 | TRBV28 | CASSPSAGAKNIQYF | TGTGCCAGCAGTCCTTCGGCAGGGGCCAAAAACATTCAGTACTTC
- | - | TRBJ1-2 | TRBV7-9 | CASSLAAPDKGYTF | TGTGCCAGCAGCTTAGCGGCACCCGACAAAGGCTACACCTTC
- | - | TRBJ2-5 | TRBV9 | CASSATGSGETQYF | TGTGCCAGCAGCGCAACAGGGTCGGGAGAGACCCAGTACTTC
TRBD1 | - | TRBJ2-7 | TRBV11-3 | CASSFRDRAYEQYF | TGTGCCAGCAGCTTTAGGGACAGGGCCTACGAGCAGTACTTC
TRBD1 | few | TRBJ1-3 | TRBV4-1 | CASSQGTGGVGNTIYF | TGCGCCAGCAGCCAGGGGACAGGGGGCGTTGGAAACACCATATATTTT
TRBD1 | once | TRBJ1-5 | TRBV4-1 | CASSQVVSQGASNQPQHF | TGCGCCAGCAGCCAAGTAGTTTCCCAGGGGGCGAGCAATCAGCCCCAGCATTTT
- | - | TRBJ1-4 | TRBV28 | CASSRDPPGHRGDNEKLFF | TGTGCCAGCAGCCGCGACCCCCCGGGACACCGCGGAGATAATGAAAAACTGTTTTTT
TRBD1 | - | TRBJ1-4 | TRBV6-5 | CASSYLGQGTGKLFF | TGTGCCAGCAGTTACCTAGGACAGGGGACCGGAAAACTGTTTTTT
TRBD1 | - | TRBJ2-2 | TRBV6-5 | CASSYTQGAGGELFF | TGTGCCAGCAGTTACACACAGGGGGCTGGTGGGGAGCTGTTTTTT
- | - | TRBJ1-1 | TRBV28 | CASGNTANTEAFF | TGTGCCAGCGGAAATACAGCGAACACTGAAGCTTTCTTT
- | - | TRBJ1-1 | TRBV11-3 | CASSFGQHTEAFF | TGTGCCAGCAGCTTTGGACAGCACACTGAAGCTTTCTTT
- | - | TRBJ2-5 | TRBV29-1 | CSVARSAQETQYF | TGCAGCGTTGCCAGGTCAGCTCAAGAGACCCAGTACTTC
- | - | TRBJ1-2 | TRBV6-1 | CASSEIGVANYGYTF | TGTGCCAGCAGTGAAATCGGTGTCGCTAACTATGGCTACACCTTC
TRBD1 | - | TRBJ2-7 | TRBV6-5 | CASRRTGGHYEQYF | TGTGCCAGCAGGAGGACAGGGGGCCACTACGAGCAGTACTTC
TRBD1 | once | TRBJ1-4 | TRBV5-1 | CASSRQTGGYNEKLFF | TGCGCCAGCAGCAGACAAACAGGGGGCTATAATGAAAAACTGTTTTTT
TRBD1 | - | TRBJ2-7 | TRBV5-1 | CASSTGGTYEQYF | TGCGCCAGCAGCACAGGGGGTACTTACGAGCAGTACTTC
- | - | TRBJ1-5 | TRBV7-8 | CASSLGEGNQPQHF | TGTGCCAGCAGCTTAGGGGAGGGCAATCAGCCCCAGCATTTT
TRBD2 | few | TRBJ2-1 | TRBV9 | CASEASGVGGGEQFF | TGTGCCAGCGAGGCTAGCGGGGTTGGGGGGGGTGAGCAGTTCTTC